Listed below are T cell receptor beta chains from one sample, sequenced in a study of cytomegalovirus exposure and HLA in healthy donors. Sequenced by immunoSEQ multiplex PCR; TCRdb stores in-frame clones only, minus some. In the table there are about 330,000 clones, roughly 89% of which are singletons. Sequenced input: PBMCs. These receptor sequences come from a young woman in good health and CMV-seronegative. Each CDR3 is given with its conserved first and last residue. Fields, in order: D gene, clone size, J gene, V gene, CDR3 protein, CDR3 DNA. The D gene is left open where the match is weak. Size is omitted from some rows. Given values are once, few, many or a class for expanded clones.

D gene: .
clone size: once
J gene: TRBJ1-4
V gene: TRBV10-1
CDR3 protein: CASSEWIGLFF
CDR3 DNA: TGCGCCAGCAGTGAGTGGATCGGGCTGTTTTTT

D gene: .
clone size: .
J gene: TRBJ2-7
V gene: TRBV18
CDR3 protein: CASSGQSYEQYF
CDR3 DNA: TGTGCCAGCTCGGGACAATCCTACGAGCAGTACTTC

D gene: .
clone size: .
J gene: TRBJ2-5
V gene: TRBV11-2
CDR3 protein: CASNVQAGAAETQYF
CDR3 DNA: TGTGCCAGCAACGTTCAGGCAGGGGCCGCAGAGACCCAGTACTTC

D gene: TRBD1
clone size: .
J gene: TRBJ2-7
V gene: TRBV18
CDR3 protein: CASSPRTGDHEQYF
CDR3 DNA: TGTGCCAGCTCACCACGGACAGGGGACCACGAGCAGTACTTC

D gene: TRBD1
clone size: .
J gene: TRBJ1-1
V gene: TRBV5-1
CDR3 protein: CASSSGQTNTEAFF
CDR3 DNA: TGCGCCAGCAGCTCGGGACAGACGAACACTGAAGCTTTCTTT

D gene: .
clone size: .
J gene: TRBJ2-7
V gene: TRBV6-6
CDR3 protein: CASSPGSSYEQYF
CDR3 DNA: TGTGCCAGCAGCCCCGGGAGCTCCTACGAGCAGTACTTC

D gene: TRBD1
clone size: .
J gene: TRBJ2-7
V gene: TRBV19
CDR3 protein: CASRGGTGGPYEQYF
CDR3 DNA: TGTGCCAGTAGGGGTGGTACAGGGGGCCCCTACGAGCAGTACTTC

D gene: .
clone size: .
J gene: TRBJ2-2
V gene: TRBV27
CDR3 protein: CASRPGLAYVLNTGELFF
CDR3 DNA: TGTGCCAGCAGACCGGGGCTAGCGTACGTTCTAAACACCGGGGAGCTGTTTTTT

D gene: TRBD2
clone size: few
J gene: TRBJ2-2
V gene: TRBV6-5
CDR3 protein: CASSYSASGNTGELFF
CDR3 DNA: TGTGCCAGCAGTTACTCGGCTAGCGGAAACACCGGGGAGCTGTTTTTT

D gene: .
clone size: once
J gene: TRBJ2-4
V gene: TRBV28
CDR3 protein: CASSPGENIQYF
CDR3 DNA: TGTGCCAGCAGTCCCGGAGAGAACATTCAGTACTTC

D gene: .
clone size: few
J gene: TRBJ1-2
V gene: TRBV23-1
CDR3 protein: CASSQILPYGYTF
CDR3 DNA: TGCGCCAGCAGTCAAATACTTCCCTATGGCTACACCTTC

D gene: .
clone size: .
J gene: TRBJ2-2
V gene: TRBV4-3
CDR3 protein: CASSQEGTWTEGTGELFF
CDR3 DNA: TGCGCCAGCAGCCAAGAGGGGACCTGGACGGAGGGGACCGGGGAGCTGTTTTTT

D gene: .
clone size: .
J gene: TRBJ2-7
V gene: TRBV27
CDR3 protein: CASSSHSSPYEQYF
CDR3 DNA: TGTGCCAGCAGTTCACATTCTAGTCCCTACGAGCAGTACTTC

D gene: TRBD2
clone size: .
J gene: TRBJ2-1
V gene: TRBV10-3
CDR3 protein: CAISGSGGEQFF
CDR3 DNA: TGTGCCATCAGTGGGAGCGGGGGGGAGCAGTTCTTC

D gene: TRBD1
clone size: .
J gene: TRBJ2-1
V gene: TRBV6-5
CDR3 protein: CASSYSVGQGWNEQFF
CDR3 DNA: TGTGCCAGCAGTTACTCAGTTGGACAGGGGTGGAATGAGCAGTTCTTC

D gene: TRBD2
clone size: once
J gene: TRBJ2-1
V gene: TRBV9
CDR3 protein: CASSVAGLAGSTIEQFF
CDR3 DNA: TGTGCCAGCAGCGTAGCTGGTTTAGCGGGGAGCACAATTGAGCAGTTCTTC

D gene: TRBD2
clone size: .
J gene: TRBJ2-1
V gene: TRBV7-8
CDR3 protein: CASSPKRLADYNEQFF
CDR3 DNA: TGTGCCAGCAGCCCGAAACGACTAGCAGACTACAATGAGCAGTTCTTC

D gene: .
clone size: .
J gene: TRBJ2-5
V gene: TRBV4-2
CDR3 protein: CASSLEWRESETQYF
CDR3 DNA: TGTGCCAGCAGCCTAGAGTGGCGGGAAAGTGAGACCCAGTACTTC

D gene: .
clone size: few
J gene: TRBJ2-7
V gene: TRBV6-5
CDR3 protein: CATQSSYEQYF
CDR3 DNA: TGTGCCACCCAGTCTTCCTACGAGCAGTACTTC

D gene: .
clone size: once
J gene: TRBJ2-7
V gene: TRBV7-9
CDR3 protein: CASSRYEQGRGFSYEQYF
CDR3 DNA: TGTGCCAGCTCCCGATACGAACAGGGCAGGGGATTTTCCTACGAGCAGTACTTC

D gene: TRBD1
clone size: .
J gene: TRBJ1-4
V gene: TRBV4-1
CDR3 protein: CASSPGTGGSGGEKLFF
CDR3 DNA: TGCGCCAGCAGCCCCGGGACAGGGGGCTCCGGTGGTGAAAAACTGTTTTTT

D gene: TRBD1
clone size: .
J gene: TRBJ2-7
V gene: TRBV5-1
CDR3 protein: CASSEGQVIYEQYF
CDR3 DNA: TGCGCCAGCAGCGAGGGACAGGTGATCTACGAGCAGTACTTC

D gene: .
clone size: .
J gene: TRBJ1-1
V gene: TRBV29-1
CDR3 protein: CSAHLPQIMNTEAFF
CDR3 DNA: TGCAGCGCACACCTTCCACAGATCATGAACACTGAAGCTTTCTTT

D gene: .
clone size: .
J gene: TRBJ2-7
V gene: TRBV7-2
CDR3 protein: CASSPGSGPSYEQYF
CDR3 DNA: TGTGCCAGCAGCCCAGGGTCTGGTCCCTCCTACGAGCAGTACTTC

D gene: TRBD2
clone size: .
J gene: TRBJ2-7
V gene: TRBV12-5
CDR3 protein: CASGLVGLAGSYEQYF
CDR3 DNA: TGTGCTAGTGGTTTGGTGGGACTAGCGGGTTCCTACGAGCAGTACTTC

D gene: .
clone size: .
J gene: TRBJ1-2
V gene: TRBV5-1
CDR3 protein: CASSSGQSNYGYTF
CDR3 DNA: TGCGCCAGCAGCTCAGGACAGTCTAACTATGGCTACACCTTC

D gene: .
clone size: .
J gene: TRBJ2-7
V gene: TRBV28
CDR3 protein: CASSPSGRGRAMEQYF
CDR3 DNA: TGTGCCAGCAGCCCCTCCGGAAGGGGCCGGGCTATGGAGCAGTACTTC

D gene: .
clone size: .
J gene: TRBJ1-5
V gene: TRBV29-1
CDR3 protein: CSVVSGSNQPQHF
CDR3 DNA: TGCAGCGTTGTATCGGGTAGCAATCAGCCCCAGCATTTT

D gene: .
clone size: .
J gene: TRBJ2-1
V gene: TRBV2
CDR3 protein: CASRGQLYNEQFF
CDR3 DNA: TGTGCCAGCAGGGGGCAGCTCTACAATGAGCAGTTCTTC

D gene: .
clone size: .
J gene: TRBJ2-7
V gene: TRBV9
CDR3 protein: CASSVDPLNTYEQYF
CDR3 DNA: TGTGCCAGCAGCGTAGATCCCCTCAACACCTACGAGCAGTACTTC

D gene: .
clone size: .
J gene: TRBJ2-5
V gene: TRBV2
CDR3 protein: CASSEFIETQYF
CDR3 DNA: TGTGCCAGCAGTGAATTTATCGAGACCCAGTACTTC

D gene: .
clone size: .
J gene: TRBJ2-4
V gene: TRBV4-1
CDR3 protein: CASSQDGGAVAKNIQYF
CDR3 DNA: TGCGCCAGCAGCCAAGATGGGGGGGCCGTAGCCAAAAACATTCAGTACTTC

D gene: .
clone size: .
J gene: TRBJ1-1
V gene: TRBV12-5
CDR3 protein: CASALDRGTEAFF
CDR3 DNA: TGTGCTAGTGCCCTGGACAGAGGGACTGAAGCTTTCTTT

D gene: .
clone size: .
J gene: TRBJ1-1
V gene: TRBV27
CDR3 protein: CASSRYPGGDTEAFF
CDR3 DNA: TGTGCCAGCAGTAGGTATCCAGGAGGGGACACTGAAGCTTTCTTT